The source of this TCR beta chain is a study of blood T cell repertoires in COVID-19. Study overall: The United States, Italy and Spain supplied acute and convalescent COVID-19 samples. The cDNA or gDNA used as material had been derived from T cells, B-cell-depleted T cells, or PBMCs.

This clone was counted only a few times. Germline assignment: CDR1 SNHLY and CDR2 FYNNEI. This CDR3 has 12 residues. V gave up 4 bases and J gave up 15 bases; unmatched junction bases: 7. Per the study methods: Reference gene primers were amplified, and this amplification served to estimate nucleated cell counts. Sequencing used immunoSEQ multiplex PCR; TCRdb keeps in-frame clones, though not all of them. D and trimming come from the DNA, and the V and J calls and clone size come from that table. This sample has about 300,000 clones; around 89% occur once, and the top ten carry 6.9%. The source of this sequence is a woman aged 25 to 45 who had recovered from COVID-19. The rearrangement uses TRBV2 and TRBJ2-1, with 9 bases fitting TRBD2. The specimen sequenced was peripheral blood. CDR3 nucleotide sequence: TGTGCCAGCAGTGGCGCGGGGGGGGCCCTGTTCTTC. This translates into CASSGAGGALFF. Full variable domain (missing parts from reference TRBV2 and TRBJ2-1): EPEVTQTPSHQVTQMGQEVILRCVPISNHLYFYWYRQILGQKVEFLVSFYNNEISEKSEIFDDQFSVERPDGSNFTLKIRSTKLEDSAMYFCASSGAGGALFFGPGTRLTVL.